Reported below is one T cell receptor delta chain. The amino acid sequence in TCRdb belongs to a much larger clone and departs from this DNA's translation at residue 17, likely a sequencing read error; the sequence shown is translated from the DNA. The CDR3 totals 20 residues. Germline-derived CDR1 and CDR2 are GEAIGNYY and EKD. The sample originates from a study of gamma-delta T cells after stem cell transplantation. TCRdb used CATT to re-call clones from the RT-PCR reads. In the table there are 2,500 or so delta-chain clones, 3% of which are singletons. Material: gamma-delta T cells. The gene calls are TRDV2 and TRDJ3; 12 nucleotides line up with TRDD3. The receptor was derived from a human donor. It is not recorded whose cells these are; they may come from a transplant donor. CDR3 in DNA: TGTGCCTGTGACACCGTACTGGGGGATACCCTCTCCTGGGACACCCGACGGATGTTTTTC. Translating gives CACDTVLGDTLSWDTRRMFF.